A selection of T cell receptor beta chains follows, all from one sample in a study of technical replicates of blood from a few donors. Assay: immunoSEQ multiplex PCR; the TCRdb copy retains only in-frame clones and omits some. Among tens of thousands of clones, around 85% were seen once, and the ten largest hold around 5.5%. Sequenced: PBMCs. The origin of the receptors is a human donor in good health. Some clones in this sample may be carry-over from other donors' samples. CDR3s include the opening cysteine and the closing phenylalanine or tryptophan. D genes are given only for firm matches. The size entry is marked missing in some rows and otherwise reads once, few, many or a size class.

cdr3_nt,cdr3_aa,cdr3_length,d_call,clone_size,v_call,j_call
TGTGCCAGCAGTCGGACCGAGGGAACCCCTAGCGAGCAGTACTTC,CASSRTEGTPSEQYF,15,-,-,TRBV25-1,TRBJ2-7
TGTGCCAGCAGCGCTAGTGGCCCCACAGATACGCAGTATTTT,CASSASGPTDTQYF,14,-,-,TRBV9,TRBJ2-3
TGTGCCAGCAGCTGGGCTAGCGGCGGATTGACAGATACGCAGTATTTT,CASSWASGGLTDTQYF,16,TRBD2,once,TRBV5-6,TRBJ2-3
TGCGCCAGCAGTCCTACCGGGAGATCCTACGAGCAGTACTTC,CASSPTGRSYEQYF,14,-,-,TRBV10-2,TRBJ2-7
TGTGCCAGCAGCTTAAGTACTAGCGGGAGGGCCCTGAGTAATGAGCAGTTCTTC,CASSLSTSGRALSNEQFF,18,TRBD2,-,TRBV13,TRBJ2-1
TGTGCCAGCAGCGCAGACAGGGGCGGCGACGAGCAGTACTTC,CASSADRGGDEQYF,14,TRBD1,-,TRBV5-6,TRBJ2-7
TGTGCCAGCAGCAAAGAACAGCCGAATCAGCCCCAGCATTTT,CASSKEQPNQPQHF,14,-,-,TRBV21-1,TRBJ1-5
TGTGCCAGCAGCTTAACGGAGGGGTCAAGGACTGAAGCTTTCTTT,CASSLTEGSRTEAFF,15,-,-,TRBV7-3,TRBJ1-1
TGTGCCAGCCCGGGGACTAGCGACGACGAGTTATACAATGAGCAGTTCTTC,CASPGTSDDELYNEQFF,17,TRBD2,few,TRBV6-4,TRBJ2-1
TGTGCCAGCAGCTTAGAGCTGGGGGCAGGGACCACTGAAGCTTTCTTT,CASSLELGAGTTEAFF,16,-,-,TRBV7-6,TRBJ1-1
TGTGCCAGCAGCTACACCGGGACTAGAGCGTCAGATACGCAGTATTTT,CASSYTGTRASDTQYF,16,TRBD2,-,TRBV7-8,TRBJ2-3
TGTGCCAGAAGTAATCTCGGACTAGCGGGAGCATACGAGCAGTACTTC,CARSNLGLAGAYEQYF,16,TRBD2,few,TRBV5-3,TRBJ2-7
TGTGCCAGCAGCTTATCAGGGAACACTGAAGCTTTCTTT,CASSLSGNTEAFF,13,-,-,TRBV11-2,TRBJ1-1
TGTGCCAGCAGTTACTTCGAAGGGGGACATGGCTACACCTTC,CASSYFEGGHGYTF,14,-,-,TRBV6-6,TRBJ1-2
TGTGCCAGCAGCAAGCTAGCCCGTCACACAGATACGCAGTATTTT,CASSKLARHTDTQYF,15,-,-,TRBV12-1,TRBJ2-3
TGTGCCAGCACCCAGTTGGCAGACTCCTACGAGCAGTACTTC,CASTQLADSYEQYF,14,-,-,TRBV7-2,TRBJ2-7
TGTGCCAGCAGCGTAGCCGGGGGACCGTCTGGAAACACCATATATTTT,CASSVAGGPSGNTIYF,16,-,-,TRBV9,TRBJ1-3
TGTGCCAGCAGTCCGTCGGTGATGAACACTGAAGCTTTCTTT,CASSPSVMNTEAFF,14,-,once,TRBV6-4,TRBJ1-1
TGTGCCAGCAGCTTTTCGTTCGAGCAGTACTTC,CASSFSFEQYF,11,-,-,TRBV7-9,TRBJ2-7
TGTGCCAGCAGTTCAGGCGGGACCACCACAGATACGCAGTATTTT,CASSSGGTTTDTQYF,15,-,-,TRBV6-5,TRBJ2-3
TGCGCCAGCAGCCAAGATCTCTCAGAGACCCAGTACTTC,CASSQDLSETQYF,13,-,few,TRBV4-3,TRBJ2-5
TGTGCCAGCAGCATGGACAGGGGTTCCTACGAGCAGTACTTC,CASSMDRGSYEQYF,14,TRBD1,-,TRBV7-2,TRBJ2-7
TGCGCCAGCAGCCAAGTGTTAGCGGGAGTCTCCTACAATGAGCAGTTCTTC,CASSQVLAGVSYNEQFF,17,TRBD2,-,TRBV4-1,TRBJ2-1
TGTGCCAGCAGGAGGGGCCTAGCGGGCCACAATGAGCAGTTCTTC,CASRRGLAGHNEQFF,15,TRBD2,-,TRBV2,TRBJ2-1
TGTGCCACCAGAAGTACTAGCGGGAACACCGGGGAGCTGTTTTTT,CATRSTSGNTGELFF,15,TRBD2,-,TRBV15,TRBJ2-2
TGTGCCTGGAGTGCCCGACAGTACTACGAGCAGTACTTC,CAWSARQYYEQYF,13,-,-,TRBV30,TRBJ2-7
TGTGCCAGTAGTATCGGGGGGAAACAGGACTATGGCTACACCTTC,CASSIGGKQDYGYTF,15,-,-,TRBV19,TRBJ1-2
TGCGCCAGCAGCTCCGGGACAGCCGGGGAAAAACTGTTTTTT,CASSSGTAGEKLFF,14,TRBD1,once,TRBV5-1,TRBJ1-4